A selection of T cell receptor beta chains follows, all from one sample in a study of cytomegalovirus exposure and HLA in healthy donors. Profiling relied on immunoSEQ multiplex PCR, and the TCRdb table lists in-frame clones only, not all of them. This table holds roughly 250,000 clones, around 85% found once. Sequenced material: PBMCs. The receptors come from a woman in her 30s in good health and CMV-seropositive. Both conserved end residues are part of each CDR3. Each record gives: D gene, clone size, V gene, J gene, CDR3 DNA, CDR3 protein. The D gene is left open where the match is weak. Size tells how often a clone was seen (once, few, many) or the class of an expanded clone, and some rows leave it out.

d_gene: -; abundance: few; v_gene: TRBV5-1; j_gene: TRBJ1-1; CDR3nt: TGCGCCAGCAGCTTGGCAGGGTTCACTGAAGCTTTCTTT; CDR3aa: CASSLAGFTEAFF
d_gene: -; abundance: -; v_gene: TRBV21-1; j_gene: TRBJ2-1; CDR3nt: TGTGCCAGCATCCACGACAGGGGCAATGAGCAGTTCTTC; CDR3aa: CASIHDRGNEQFF
d_gene: TRBD2; abundance: -; v_gene: TRBV15; j_gene: TRBJ2-7; CDR3nt: TGTGCCACCAGCACGCCCGGACTAGCGGTGAAGTACGAGCAGTACTTC; CDR3aa: CATSTPGLAVKYEQYF
d_gene: -; abundance: -; v_gene: TRBV7-9; j_gene: TRBJ2-7; CDR3nt: TGTGCCAGCAGCTTAGCTAGCGGTACCGCCTACGAGCAGTACTTC; CDR3aa: CASSLASGTAYEQYF
d_gene: -; abundance: -; v_gene: TRBV5-1; j_gene: TRBJ2-7; CDR3nt: TGCGCCAGCAGCCCTGTGACAGCCCTCTACGAGCAGTACTTC; CDR3aa: CASSPVTALYEQYF
d_gene: -; abundance: -; v_gene: TRBV7-8; j_gene: TRBJ1-1; CDR3nt: TGTGCCAGCAGCTTAGACCAGGCGAGGAACACTGAAGCTTTCTTT; CDR3aa: CASSLDQARNTEAFF
d_gene: -; abundance: -; v_gene: TRBV29-1; j_gene: TRBJ2-5; CDR3nt: TGCAGCGTTGGACAGCCCGTGCCCGGGACCCAGTACTTC; CDR3aa: CSVGQPVPGTQYF
d_gene: TRBD1; abundance: -; v_gene: TRBV18; j_gene: TRBJ2-5; CDR3nt: TGTGCCAGCTCACCGGGACAGGGGGCTGGAGGGACCCAGTACTTC; CDR3aa: CASSPGQGAGGTQYF
d_gene: -; abundance: -; v_gene: TRBV19; j_gene: TRBJ2-7; CDR3nt: TGTGCCAGAGGGAGGTACGAGCAGTACTTC; CDR3aa: CARGRYEQYF
d_gene: TRBD1; abundance: -; v_gene: TRBV5-6; j_gene: TRBJ2-1; CDR3nt: TGTGCCAGCGGGCCAGGGGGCTTCTACAATGAGCAGTTCTTC; CDR3aa: CASGPGGFYNEQFF
d_gene: -; abundance: -; v_gene: TRBV7-9; j_gene: TRBJ1-3; CDR3nt: TGTGCCAGCAGCTTAGGGGCCCAAGATGACACCATATATTTT; CDR3aa: CASSLGAQDDTIYF
d_gene: TRBD1; abundance: -; v_gene: TRBV29-1; j_gene: TRBJ1-2; CDR3nt: TGCAGCGTCGGCGTTTCAGGGGGCTATGGCTACACCTTC; CDR3aa: CSVGVSGGYGYTF
d_gene: -; abundance: -; v_gene: TRBV18; j_gene: TRBJ2-7; CDR3nt: TGTGCCAGCTCCCAACCGGGGTCCTACGAGCAGTACTTC; CDR3aa: CASSQPGSYEQYF
d_gene: TRBD1; abundance: few; v_gene: TRBV27; j_gene: TRBJ1-2; CDR3nt: TGTGCCAGCAGTCCCGAGCCGGGACAGGGTTCCTATGGCTACACCTTC; CDR3aa: CASSPEPGQGSYGYTF